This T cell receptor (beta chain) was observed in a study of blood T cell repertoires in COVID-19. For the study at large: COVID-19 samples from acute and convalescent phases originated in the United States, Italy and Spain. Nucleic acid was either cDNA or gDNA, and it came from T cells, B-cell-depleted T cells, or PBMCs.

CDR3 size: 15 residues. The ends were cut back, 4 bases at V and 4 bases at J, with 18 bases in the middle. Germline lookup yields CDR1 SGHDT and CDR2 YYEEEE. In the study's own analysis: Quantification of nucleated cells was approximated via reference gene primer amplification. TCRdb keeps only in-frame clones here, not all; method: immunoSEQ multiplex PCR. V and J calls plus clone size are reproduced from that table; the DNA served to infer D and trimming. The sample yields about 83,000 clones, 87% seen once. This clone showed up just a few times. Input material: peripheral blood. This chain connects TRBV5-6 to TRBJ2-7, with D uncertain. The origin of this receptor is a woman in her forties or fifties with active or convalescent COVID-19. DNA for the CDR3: TGTGCCAGCAGCCCTTTGGGCCCCGATGGATACGAGCAGTACTTC. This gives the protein CASSPLGPDGYEQYF.